These 24 T cell receptor beta chains were all obtained from the same sample, sequenced in a study of T cells expressing NK-cell markers. TCRdb reworked the 5' RACE reads into one entry per CDR3 protein, no DNA. The listing contains a few hundred thousand distinct CDR3 sequences. Sequenced input: blood T cells: a sorted CD56 or NKG2C T cell subset, CD4+ or CD8+ T cells, or bulk PBMC T cells (not recorded which). These receptors originate from a man between 18 and 29 years old in good health.

The chain carries TRBV15 and TRBJ2-5; TCRdb's D gene call, TRBD1, goes unchecked for lack of DNA. Germline V lookup: CDR1 LNHNV, CDR2 YYDKDF (reference sequence). The CDR3 spans 18 residues. The CDR3 region is CATSRATPTPGRQETQYF. The whole variable domain, filled in from reference TRBV15 and TRBJ2-5, reads DAMVIQNPRYQVTQFGKPVTLSCSQTLNHNVMYWYQQKSSQAPKLLFHYYDKDFNNEADTPDNFQSRRPNTSFCFLDIRSPGLGDTAMYLCATSRATPTPGRQETQYFGPGTRLLVL.

The chain joins TRBV7-2 to TRBJ2-3; TCRdb picks TRBD2, but there is no DNA to check that call. Germline V gene lookup returns CDR1 SGHTA and CDR2 FQGNSA. The CDR3 covers 18 residues. Here the CDR3 reads CASSFGLAGGPRTDTQYF.

V gene TRBV6-5 combines with J gene TRBJ2-3; TCRdb's D call, TRBD1, is unchecked because there is no DNA. The CDR3 sequence is 15 residues long. Germline V gene data show CDR1 as MNHEY and CDR2 as SVGAGI. CDR3 sequence reads: CASSPDRGYSDTQYF.

V gene TRBV7-8 combines with J gene TRBJ2-7; TCRdb's D gene call, TRBD2, goes unchecked for lack of DNA. Looked up from germline, CDR1 is SGHVS and CDR2 is FQNEAQ. The CDR3 sequence is 16 residues long. The CDR3: CASSLNYWGLADEQYF.

The J gene is TRBJ1-1, the V gene TRBV6-2 or TRBV6-3. This CDR3 region has 12 residues. Germline lookup yields CDR1 MNHEY and CDR2 SVGEGT. The CDR3 here is CASSYLWEGAFF.

The genes are TRBV15 and TRBJ2-1; there is no DNA to check the TCRdb D call of TRBD1. The CDR3 spans 15 residues. The V gene's germline CDR1 is LNHNV and CDR2 YYDKDF (reference sequence). CDR3 loop: CATSRAGQGGYEQFF.

This chain links TRBV24-1 with TRBJ2-3; the D call of TRBD2 rests on TCRdb alone, since no DNA is present to check it. Looked up from germline, CDR1 is KGHDR and CDR2 is SFDVKD. CDR3 length: 11 residues. The CDR3: CATRYGPTQYF.

The chain is built from TRBV3-1 and TRBJ1-2. CDR1 and CDR2 (germline): LGHDT, YNNKEL (reference sequence). The CDR3 spans 13 residues. Here the CDR3 reads CASSQGPVYGYTF.

The chain has TRBV20-1 and TRBJ2-5; TCRdb outputs TRBD2, but without DNA this stays unchecked. CDR1 is DFQATT, CDR2 SNEGSKA, per germline (reference sequence). This CDR3 comprises 12 residues. CDR3 in amino acids: CSARGETETQYF.

The chain carries TRBV7-2 and TRBJ2-1; TCRdb returns TRBD2, unconfirmable since there is no DNA. The CDR3 length is 15 residues. The germline CDR1 and CDR2 sequences are SGHTA and FQGNSA. The CDR3: CASSRLAGEYNEQFF.

This CDR3 is CASSEETGTTSGYEQFF. The genes are TRBV6-1 and TRBJ2-1; no DNA is available, so the TRBD1 call from TCRdb remains unchecked. Germline lookup yields CDR1 MNHNS and CDR2 SASEGT. There are 17 residues in the CDR3.

The CDR3 protein is CASRELYRSNTGELFF. V and J are TRBV4-1 and TRBJ2-2. The germline gives CDR1 MGHRA, CDR2 YSYEKL. The CDR3 is made up of 16 amino acids.

The rearrangement joins TRBV14 to TRBJ2-2. The germline V gene has CDR1 SGHDN and CDR2 FVKESK. The CDR3 is 13 amino acids. This CDR3 reads CASSQDLVKELFF.

The V and J genes are TRBV20-1 and TRBJ2-4; the D call from TCRdb, TRBD2, cannot be confirmed without DNA. The CDR3 totals 16 residues. CDR1 DFQATT and CDR2 SNEGSKA come from the germline V gene (reference sequence). The CDR3 sequence is CSADRRAKEGKNIQYF.

The chain recombines TRBV24-1 with TRBJ2-2; no DNA is available, so the TRBD1 call from TCRdb remains unchecked. The CDR3 has 12 residues. CDR1 and CDR2 (germline): KGHDR, SFDVKD. This chain's CDR3 is CATSEGSRELFF.

This rearrangement joins TRBV5-1 to TRBJ2-3; TCRdb designates TRBD1, a call that cannot be tested without DNA. CDR1 SGHRS and CDR2 YFSETQ come from the germline V gene. CDR3 size: 14 residues. CDR3 loop: CASRTTVSTDTQYF.

J is TRBJ2-1 and V is TRBV7-6; without DNA, the TCRdb call of TRBD2 cannot be checked. From germline, CDR1 is SGHVS and CDR2 FNYEAQ. This CDR3 is built from 16 residues. CDR3 protein: CASSDQRLAGYNEQFF.

V usage is TRBV28 and J usage is TRBJ2-7; TCRdb lists TRBD1, though no DNA is available to test this call. The germline gives CDR1 MDHEN, CDR2 SYDVKM. The CDR3 has 14 residues. The CDR3 region is CASRLRQGRYEQYF.

This chain links TRBV9 with TRBJ1-2; TCRdb's assignment of TRBD1 cannot be checked, as there is no DNA. Germline CDR1 SGDLS, CDR2 YYNGEE. This CDR3 is built from 14 residues. This chain's CDR3 is CASSAGTALYGYTF.

This sequence joins TRBV29-1 and TRBJ2-5; TCRdb lists TRBD1, though no DNA is available to test this call. The CDR3 totals 13 residues. CDR1 and CDR2 from the germline V gene are SQVTM and ANQGSEA. CDR3 loop: CSSGTALFGAQYF.

The gene calls are TRBV28 and TRBJ2-7. The germline gives CDR1 MDHEN, CDR2 SYDVKM. This CDR3 is built from 11 residues. The CDR3 region is CASIGTYEQYF.

This chain joins TRBV7-6 and TRBJ2-1; as DNA is missing, the TRBD1 call by TCRdb cannot be tested. The CDR3 extends over 14 amino acids. The germline V gene has CDR1 SGHVS and CDR2 FNYEAQ. The CDR3 protein is CASSVTGIHNEQFF.

This chain joins TRBV20-1 and TRBJ1-4; TCRdb gives TRBD1 as the D gene, but with no DNA this cannot be confirmed. Germline CDR1 DFQATT, CDR2 SNEGSKA (reference sequence). The CDR3 covers 13 residues. CDR3 region: CSASTGTNEKLFF.

The rearrangement links TRBV7-6 to TRBJ2-1; TCRdb outputs TRBD1, but without DNA this stays unchecked. CDR1 is SGHVS, CDR2 FNYEAQ, per germline. There are 15 residues in the CDR3. This chain's CDR3 is CASFTPGLVDNEQFF.